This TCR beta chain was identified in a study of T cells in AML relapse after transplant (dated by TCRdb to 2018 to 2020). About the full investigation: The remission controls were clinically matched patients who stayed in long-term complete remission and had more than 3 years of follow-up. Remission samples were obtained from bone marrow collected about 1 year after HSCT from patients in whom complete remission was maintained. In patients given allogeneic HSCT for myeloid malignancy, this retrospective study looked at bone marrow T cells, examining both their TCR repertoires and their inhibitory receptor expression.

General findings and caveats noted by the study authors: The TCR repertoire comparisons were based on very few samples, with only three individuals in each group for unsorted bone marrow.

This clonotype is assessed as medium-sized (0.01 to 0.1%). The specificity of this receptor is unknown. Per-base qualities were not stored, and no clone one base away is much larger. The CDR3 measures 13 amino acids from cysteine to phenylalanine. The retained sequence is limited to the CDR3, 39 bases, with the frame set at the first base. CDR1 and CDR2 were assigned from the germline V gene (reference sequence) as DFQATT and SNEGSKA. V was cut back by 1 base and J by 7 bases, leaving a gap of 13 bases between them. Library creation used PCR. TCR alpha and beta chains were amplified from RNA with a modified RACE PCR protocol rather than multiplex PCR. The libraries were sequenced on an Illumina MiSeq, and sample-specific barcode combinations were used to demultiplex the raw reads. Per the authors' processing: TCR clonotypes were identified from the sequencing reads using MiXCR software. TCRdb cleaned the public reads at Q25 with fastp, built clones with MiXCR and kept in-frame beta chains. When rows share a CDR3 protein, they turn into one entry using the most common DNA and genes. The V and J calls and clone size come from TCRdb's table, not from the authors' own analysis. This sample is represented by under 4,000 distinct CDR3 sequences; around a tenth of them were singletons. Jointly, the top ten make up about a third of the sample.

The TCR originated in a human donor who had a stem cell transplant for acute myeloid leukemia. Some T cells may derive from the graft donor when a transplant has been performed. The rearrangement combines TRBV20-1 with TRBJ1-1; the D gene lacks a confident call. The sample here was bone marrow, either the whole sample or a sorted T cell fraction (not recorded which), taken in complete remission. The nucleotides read TGCAGTGCTAGAGGGTCAGAAAAATATGAAGCTTTCTTT. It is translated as CSARGSEKYEAFF.